This is a list of T cell receptor beta chains from one sample in a study of regulatory and conventional T cells in RAG deficiency. Profiled with immunoSEQ multiplex PCR; TCRdb holds only in-frame clones, not every one. The sample consists of 25,000 to 30,000 clones, 90% to 95% of them appearing once. This sample also belongs to another study, concerning regulatory T cells.

The specimen sequenced was CD25- CD4+ T cells sorted from blood. These receptor sequences come from a human donor in good health. CDR3s include the opening cysteine and the closing phenylalanine or tryptophan. Fields, in order: CDR3 length, clone size, J gene, V gene, D gene, CDR3 protein, CDR3 DNA. A D gene is named only where the DNA matches it firmly. Rows may omit the clone size; those that give it use once, few, many or a size class.

cdr3_length: 19
clone_size: -
j_call: TRBJ1-2
v_call: TRBV30
d_call: -
cdr3_aa: CAWSVLGWGRGGPFYGYTF
cdr3_nt: TGTGCCTGGAGTGTACTAGGTTGGGGGCGCGGGGGCCCATTTTATGGCTACACCTTC

cdr3_length: 16
clone_size: -
j_call: TRBJ1-1
v_call: TRBV7-9
d_call: TRBD1
cdr3_aa: CASSFARTGMNTEAFF
cdr3_nt: TGTGCCAGCAGCTTCGCTAGGACAGGAATGAACACTGAAGCTTTCTTT

cdr3_length: 15
clone_size: -
j_call: TRBJ1-2
v_call: TRBV6-1
d_call: TRBD1
cdr3_aa: CASSEARDRDYGYTF
cdr3_nt: TGTGCCAGCAGTGAAGCCCGGGACAGGGACTATGGCTACACCTTC

cdr3_length: 15
clone_size: -
j_call: TRBJ2-3
v_call: TRBV11-2
d_call: -
cdr3_aa: CASSFETRYQNTQYF
cdr3_nt: TGTGCCAGCAGCTTCGAGACTAGATATCAAAATACGCAGTATTTT

cdr3_length: 13
clone_size: -
j_call: TRBJ1-3
v_call: TRBV7-9
d_call: -
cdr3_aa: CASRPQGANTIYF
cdr3_nt: TGTGCCAGCAGGCCCCAGGGTGCAAACACCATATATTTT

cdr3_length: 12
clone_size: -
j_call: TRBJ2-5
v_call: TRBV10-3
d_call: -
cdr3_aa: CATSREKETQYF
cdr3_nt: TGTGCCACCTCGAGAGAGAAAGAGACCCAGTACTTC

cdr3_length: 17
clone_size: -
j_call: TRBJ2-2
v_call: TRBV9
d_call: TRBD1
cdr3_aa: CASSVARQGVYTGELFF
cdr3_nt: TGTGCCAGCAGCGTAGCCAGGCAGGGGGTATACACCGGGGAGCTGTTTTTT

cdr3_length: 18
clone_size: -
j_call: TRBJ2-5
v_call: TRBV19
d_call: TRBD2
cdr3_aa: CASSQGTIAGGIQETQYF
cdr3_nt: TGTGCCAGTAGTCAAGGGACTATTGCGGGGGGCATACAAGAGACCCAGTACTTC

cdr3_length: 14
clone_size: -
j_call: TRBJ1-5
v_call: TRBV19
d_call: -
cdr3_aa: CASSMGGSNQPQHF
cdr3_nt: TGTGCCAGTAGTATGGGGGGGAGCAATCAGCCCCAGCATTTT

cdr3_length: 16
clone_size: -
j_call: TRBJ1-1
v_call: TRBV6-6
d_call: TRBD1
cdr3_aa: CASPRGQGKTSTEAFF
cdr3_nt: TGTGCCAGCCCCCGCGGACAGGGCAAAACGAGCACTGAAGCTTTCTTT

cdr3_length: 13
clone_size: -
j_call: TRBJ1-2
v_call: TRBV11-2
d_call: -
cdr3_aa: CASSSGQFGGYTF
cdr3_nt: TGTGCCAGCAGCAGTGGACAGTTTGGAGGCTACACCTTC

cdr3_length: 16
clone_size: -
j_call: TRBJ1-4
v_call: TRBV21-1
d_call: -
cdr3_aa: CASSPPAGRVKEKLFF
cdr3_nt: TGTGCCAGCAGCCCACCGGCCGGCAGGGTGAAGGAAAAACTGTTTTTT

cdr3_length: 15
clone_size: -
j_call: TRBJ1-5
v_call: TRBV2
d_call: TRBD1
cdr3_aa: CASGERQGRTQPQHF
cdr3_nt: TGTGCCAGCGGGGAGCGACAGGGGAGGACTCAGCCCCAGCATTTT

cdr3_length: 17
clone_size: -
j_call: TRBJ1-4
v_call: TRBV23-1
d_call: TRBD1
cdr3_aa: CASSQSARGADNEKLFF
cdr3_nt: TGCGCCAGCAGTCAATCAGCCAGGGGGGCCGATAATGAAAAACTGTTTTTT

cdr3_length: 15
clone_size: -
j_call: TRBJ1-5
v_call: TRBV6-5
d_call: TRBD1
cdr3_aa: CASSFQGGGNQPQHF
cdr3_nt: TGTGCCAGCAGTTTTCAGGGGGGTGGCAATCAGCCCCAGCATTTT

cdr3_length: 14
clone_size: -
j_call: TRBJ1-2
v_call: TRBV5-1
d_call: TRBD1
cdr3_aa: CASSLGGQSNGYTF
cdr3_nt: TGCGCCAGCAGCTTGGGGGGACAGTCTAATGGCTACACCTTC

cdr3_length: 14
clone_size: -
j_call: TRBJ2-2
v_call: TRBV7-7
d_call: TRBD1
cdr3_aa: CASSRDRGTGELFF
cdr3_nt: TGTGCCAGCAGCCGGGACAGGGGCACCGGGGAGCTGTTTTTT

cdr3_length: 14
clone_size: -
j_call: TRBJ2-3
v_call: TRBV19
d_call: -
cdr3_aa: CASTRTRSTDTQYF
cdr3_nt: TGTGCCAGTACAAGAACTAGAAGCACAGATACGCAGTATTTT

cdr3_length: 14
clone_size: -
j_call: TRBJ1-2
v_call: TRBV11-2
d_call: -
cdr3_aa: CASSRLDSFYGYTF
cdr3_nt: TGTGCCAGCAGCCGCCTCGACAGCTTCTATGGCTACACCTTC

cdr3_length: 15
clone_size: -
j_call: TRBJ1-2
v_call: TRBV5-1
d_call: TRBD1
cdr3_aa: CASSKGQSSNYGYTF
cdr3_nt: TGCGCCAGCAGCAAGGGACAGTCTTCTAACTATGGCTACACCTTC

cdr3_length: 16
clone_size: -
j_call: TRBJ2-3
v_call: TRBV7-2
d_call: TRBD2
cdr3_aa: CASSLVSGEGTDTQYF
cdr3_nt: TGTGCCAGCAGCTTAGTTTCGGGGGAGGGGACAGATACGCAGTATTTT

cdr3_length: 16
clone_size: once
j_call: TRBJ1-3
v_call: TRBV29-1
d_call: -
cdr3_aa: CSVRGSASLGGNTIYF
cdr3_nt: TGCAGCGTTAGGGGCAGCGCGAGTCTAGGAGGAAACACCATATATTTT

cdr3_length: 14
clone_size: -
j_call: TRBJ1-3
v_call: TRBV5-1
d_call: TRBD1
cdr3_aa: CASSPQTGGDTIYF
cdr3_nt: TGCGCCAGCAGCCCTCAGACAGGGGGGGACACCATATATTTT

cdr3_length: 15
clone_size: -
j_call: TRBJ1-1
v_call: TRBV19
d_call: -
cdr3_aa: CASSIAARWNTEAFF
cdr3_nt: TGTGCCAGTAGTATAGCGGCCAGGTGGAACACTGAAGCTTTCTTT

cdr3_length: 18
clone_size: -
j_call: TRBJ1-1
v_call: TRBV27
d_call: TRBD1
cdr3_aa: CASRSKPGQGLGNTEAFF
cdr3_nt: TGTGCCAGCAGATCGAAACCGGGACAGGGTTTGGGGAACACTGAAGCTTTCTTT

cdr3_length: 14
clone_size: -
j_call: TRBJ1-6
v_call: TRBV6-5
d_call: TRBD1
cdr3_aa: CASRSRGRESPLHF
cdr3_nt: TGTGCCAGCAGGTCCAGGGGGCGCGAATCACCCCTCCACTTT

cdr3_length: 14
clone_size: once
j_call: TRBJ1-6
v_call: TRBV28
d_call: TRBD1
cdr3_aa: CASSLGQGNSPLHF
cdr3_nt: TGTGCCAGCAGTTTAGGACAGGGGAATTCACCCCTCCACTTT

cdr3_length: 15
clone_size: -
j_call: TRBJ1-5
v_call: TRBV7-9
d_call: -
cdr3_aa: CASSLAGGDNQPQHF
cdr3_nt: TGTGCCAGCAGCTTAGCAGGGGGGGACAATCAGCCCCAGCATTTT

cdr3_length: 14
clone_size: -
j_call: TRBJ2-1
v_call: TRBV10-1
d_call: TRBD2
cdr3_aa: CASSDSGGFHEQFF
cdr3_nt: TGCGCCAGCAGTGATAGCGGGGGGTTCCATGAGCAGTTCTTC

cdr3_length: 15
clone_size: once
j_call: TRBJ2-3
v_call: TRBV7-3
d_call: TRBD2
cdr3_aa: CASSPKRERPDTQYF
cdr3_nt: TGTGCCAGCAGCCCAAAGCGGGAGCGCCCGGATACGCAGTATTTT

cdr3_length: 12
clone_size: -
j_call: TRBJ2-7
v_call: TRBV6-1
d_call: TRBD1
cdr3_aa: CASSEAPDRGVF
cdr3_nt: TGTGCCAGCAGTGAAGCCCCGGACAGGGGGGTTTTT

cdr3_length: 14
clone_size: once
j_call: TRBJ1-1
v_call: TRBV25-1
d_call: -
cdr3_aa: CASSELNPGRGAFF
cdr3_nt: TGTGCCAGCAGTGAGCTCAACCCCGGCAGAGGAGCTTTCTTT

cdr3_length: 14
clone_size: -
j_call: TRBJ1-6
v_call: TRBV6-5
d_call: -
cdr3_aa: CASSYQDSRTPLHF
cdr3_nt: TGTGCCAGCAGTTACCAGGACAGCCGCACACCCCTCCACTTT

cdr3_length: 14
clone_size: -
j_call: TRBJ2-4
v_call: TRBV6-5
d_call: -
cdr3_aa: CASSPGLAKNIQYF
cdr3_nt: TGTGCCAGCAGCCCCGGACTAGCCAAAAACATTCAGTACTTC

cdr3_length: 15
clone_size: -
j_call: TRBJ2-3
v_call: TRBV5-1
d_call: TRBD1
cdr3_aa: CASSLRQGAWDTQYF
cdr3_nt: TGCGCCAGCAGCTTGAGGCAGGGGGCGTGGGATACGCAGTATTTT

cdr3_length: 17
clone_size: -
j_call: TRBJ1-5
v_call: TRBV19
d_call: -
cdr3_aa: CASSGGAVVPGNQPQHF
cdr3_nt: TGTGCCAGTAGTGGAGGGGCCGTAGTCCCAGGGAATCAGCCCCAGCATTTT

cdr3_length: 15
clone_size: -
j_call: TRBJ2-3
v_call: TRBV5-8
d_call: -
cdr3_aa: CASSVGKRATDTQYF
cdr3_nt: TGTGCCAGCAGCGTTGGGAAGAGGGCCACAGATACGCAGTATTTT

cdr3_length: 13
clone_size: -
j_call: TRBJ1-1
v_call: TRBV29-1
d_call: -
cdr3_aa: CSVERQPNTEAFF
cdr3_nt: TGCAGCGTTGAAAGACAACCAAACACTGAAGCTTTCTTT

cdr3_length: 13
clone_size: -
j_call: TRBJ1-5
v_call: TRBV19
d_call: TRBD1
cdr3_aa: CASSRMRGQSQHF
cdr3_nt: TGTGCCAGTAGTAGGATGAGGGGACAGTCCCAGCATTTT

cdr3_length: 15
clone_size: -
j_call: TRBJ1-5
v_call: TRBV27
d_call: -
cdr3_aa: CASSTSRLLLQPQHF
cdr3_nt: TGTGCCAGCAGTACCTCCCGACTCCTTCTACAGCCCCAGCATTTT

cdr3_length: 16
clone_size: -
j_call: TRBJ2-2
v_call: TRBV25-1
d_call: TRBD1
cdr3_aa: CASSKHRQGRNGELFF
cdr3_nt: TGTGCCAGCAGTAAGCATAGACAGGGGAGGAACGGGGAGCTGTTTTTT

cdr3_length: 15
clone_size: -
j_call: TRBJ1-5
v_call: TRBV2
d_call: TRBD1
cdr3_aa: CASRGMTGRNQPQHF
cdr3_nt: TGTGCCAGCAGGGGGATGACAGGGCGCAATCAGCCCCAGCATTTT

cdr3_length: 13
clone_size: -
j_call: TRBJ1-3
v_call: TRBV2
d_call: -
cdr3_aa: CASISLVGNTIYF
cdr3_nt: TGTGCCAGCATTTCCCTCGTCGGAAACACCATATATTTT

cdr3_length: 15
clone_size: -
j_call: TRBJ1-4
v_call: TRBV5-8
d_call: TRBD1
cdr3_aa: CASSLGGTANEKLFF
cdr3_nt: TGTGCCAGCAGCTTGGGCGGGACAGCTAATGAAAAACTGTTTTTT

cdr3_length: 14
clone_size: -
j_call: TRBJ2-3
v_call: TRBV6-6
d_call: TRBD2
cdr3_aa: CASSYSAGGDTQYF
cdr3_nt: TGTGCCAGCAGTTACTCTGCGGGGGGAGATACGCAGTATTTT

cdr3_length: 16
clone_size: -
j_call: TRBJ1-2
v_call: TRBV6-4
d_call: -
cdr3_aa: CASSGHGQGGDYGYTF
cdr3_nt: TGTGCCAGCAGTGGACATGGGCAGGGAGGCGACTATGGCTACACCTTC

cdr3_length: 12
clone_size: -
j_call: TRBJ1-1
v_call: TRBV28
d_call: -
cdr3_aa: CASSGGRTEAFF
cdr3_nt: TGTGCCAGCAGTGGGGGGAGAACTGAAGCTTTCTTT